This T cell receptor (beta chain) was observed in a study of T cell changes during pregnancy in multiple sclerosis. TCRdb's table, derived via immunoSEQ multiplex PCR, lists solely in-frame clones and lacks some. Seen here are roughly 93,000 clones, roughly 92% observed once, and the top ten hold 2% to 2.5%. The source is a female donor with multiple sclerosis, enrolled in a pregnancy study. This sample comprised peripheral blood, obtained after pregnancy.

The CDR3 sequence is CSVEWPFTGELFF. Written as DNA, the CDR3 is TGCAGCGTTGAGTGGCCGTTTACCGGGGAGCTGTTTTTT. V gene TRBV29-1 combines with J gene TRBJ2-2; D is unresolved. The germline gives CDR1 SQVTM, CDR2 ANQGSEA. With 3 bases removed from V and 5 bases from J, the gap between germline ends came to 10 bases. The CDR3 runs 13 residues.